This T cell receptor (beta chain) originates from a study of CD8+ T cells in alopecia areata. Study results and caveats: Scalp specimens additionally yield sequences from normal skin's resident alphabeta T cells. Across lesional scalp, and particularly alopecia totalis/universalis, clonality surpassed that of normal scalp.

CDR3 length equals 13 residues. The germline V gene has CDR1 SNHLY and CDR2 FYNNEI. Trimming cost V 3 bases and J 6 bases, with 11 bases left between them. Following extraction, RNA underwent reverse transcription to cDNA, which served as the sequencing template. The data were produced by immunoSEQ multiplex PCR, yet TCRdb's version contains in-frame clones alone and is incomplete. The repertoire holds 110,000 or so clones, with roughly 68% as singletons. As to this clone: Its cognate antigen is unknown.

The specimen sequenced was CD4+ T cells sorted from blood. This receptor was taken from a human donor in good health. The chain joins TRBV2 to TRBJ1-1; D is possibly TRBD1 (5 bases). The CDR3 DNA is TGTGCCAGCAGTGACCTGATCAGGGCTGAAGCTTTCTTT. It yields the protein CASSDLIRAEAFF.